Each of the 21 T cell receptor beta chains below was sequenced from the same sample in a study of cytomegalovirus exposure and HLA in healthy donors. The PCR used 60 Vbeta and 13 Jbeta primers. Assay used: immunoSEQ multiplex PCR; TCRdb lists only in-frame clones, some missing. This sample has some 170,000 clones; about 72% occur once, and the top ten carry about 2.5%. The material sequenced was PBMCs. All receptors come from a human donor in good health.

V gene TRBV7-9 combines with J gene TRBJ2-2; 8 nucleotides agree with TRBD1. The CDR3 is 15 residues long. CDR1 is SEHNR and CDR2 is FQNEAQ in the germline V gene (reference sequence). V shed 7 bases, J shed 2 bases, and the junction held 6 bases outside the gene matches. Written as DNA, the CDR3 is TGTGCCAGCACCATGACAGGGGCTAACACCGGGGAGCTGTTTTTT. This encodes CASTMTGANTGELFF.

This rearrangement joins TRBV7-2 to TRBJ2-3; 12 bases align to TRBD2. The CDR3 contains 14 residues. V was pared by 5 bases and J by 7 bases, with 4 bases of the junction left unmatched. Germline CDR1 is SGHTA and CDR2 is FQGNSA. DNA of the CDR3: TGTGCCAGCAGCCTGAGGACTAGCGGGAATACGCAGTATTTT. As protein: CASSLRTSGNTQYF.

Worth noting for this clone: The sample contains more than one DNA sequence encoding this CDR3. The rearrangement uses TRBV5-1 and TRBJ2-1; TRBD2 agrees at 11 bases. The CDR3 has 15 amino acids. From germline, CDR1 is SGHRS and CDR2 YFSETQ. Unmatched junction bases numbered 4, after V lost 4 bases and J lost 4 bases. CDR3 in amino acids: CASSLAGGDYNEQFF. The CDR3, as DNA: TGCGCCAGCAGCCTAGCGGGGGGCGATTACAATGAGCAGTTCTTC.

The chain combines TRBV11-2 with TRBJ1-1; the match to TRBD1 covers 8 bases. The CDR3 is 14 residues long. The V and J ends lost 3 bases and 7 bases, in that order; junction bases with no gene match: 7. The germline CDR1 and CDR2 sequences are SGHAT and FQNNGV. The CDR3 sequence is CASSFIGGQVEAFF. In nucleotides, the CDR3 is TGTGCCAGCAGCTTCATCGGGGGACAGGTTGAAGCTTTCTTT.

V gene TRBV25-1 combines with J gene TRBJ1-3; the match to TRBD1 covers 12 bases. Per germline, CDR1 MGHDK and CDR2 SYGVNS. The CDR3 loop spans 18 amino acids. V shed 3 bases, J shed 4 bases, and the junction held 10 bases outside the gene matches. The DNA of the CDR3 is TGTGCCAGCAGTGACCTACCGGGACAGGGGGCTGGGGGAAACACCATATATTTT. Protein sequence: CASSDLPGQGAGGNTIYF.

V and J are TRBV11-2 and TRBJ1-3; D is undetermined. This CDR3 is built from 16 residues. Trimming removed 1 base from V and 0 bases from J, with 10 bases in between. Germline V gene sequence: CDR1 SGHAT, CDR2 FQNNGV. The CDR3 reads CASSLGGRYSGNTIYF. CDR3 nucleotides: TGTGCCAGCAGCTTAGGAGGGAGGTACTCTGGAAACACCATATATTTT.

The chain has TRBV27 and TRBJ1-1; 10 nucleotides align to TRBD1. The CDR3 is made up of 15 amino acids. V dropped 5 bases and J dropped 4; count of bases not matched to a gene: 7. CDR1 MNHEY and CDR2 SMNVEV come from the germline V gene (reference sequence). The CDR3 protein is CASSIATGGITEAFF. The CDR3, as DNA: TGTGCCAGCAGTATAGCGACAGGGGGCATCACTGAAGCTTTCTTT.

The rearrangement uses TRBV7-9 and TRBJ2-5; 8 bases fit TRBD1. V was pared by 2 bases and J by 3 bases, with 5 bases of the junction left unmatched. Germline V lookup: CDR1 SEHNR, CDR2 FQNEAQ (reference sequence). The length of the CDR3 is 15 residues. CDR3 sequence reads: CASSLFSGQEETQYF. The CDR3 nucleotides read TGTGCCAGCAGCTTATTCTCGGGACAGGAAGAGACCCAGTACTTC.

V usage is TRBV4-1 and J usage is TRBJ2-2; D possibly corresponds to TRBD2 (5 bases). Germline V gene sequence: CDR1 MGHRA, CDR2 YSYEKL. The CDR3 has 17 residues. V was shortened by 1 base and J by 3 bases, with 15 bases between the two germline ends. This CDR3 reads CASSQGGPLRDTGELFF. CDR3 DNA: TGCGCCAGCAGCCAAGGCGGGCCCCTACGGGACACCGGGGAGCTGTTTTTT.

The DNA of the CDR3 is TGTGCCAGTAGTATAGGGACAGGGGACTATGGCTACACCTTC. Protein sequence: CASSIGTGDYGYTF. This chain links TRBV19 with TRBJ1-2; 9 positions match TRBD1. Losses at the gene ends were 1 base for V and 3 bases for J; bases not matched to a gene: 0. The V gene's germline CDR1 is LNHDA and CDR2 SQIVND (reference sequence). There are 14 residues in the CDR3.

This clone appeared once. This rearrangement joins TRBV5-1 to TRBJ1-2, with 7 bases identical to TRBD1. This CDR3 is built from 15 residues. Losses at the gene ends were 4 bases for V and 2 bases for J; bases not matched to a gene: 8. The germline gives CDR1 SGHRS, CDR2 YFSETQ. This chain's CDR3 is CASSPGTVGNYGYTF. CDR3 DNA sequence: TGCGCCAGCAGCCCCGGGACAGTCGGGAACTATGGCTACACCTTC. The entire variable domain, with the rest obtained from reference TRBV5-1 and TRBJ1-2, is as follows: KAGVTQTPRYLIKTRGQQVTLSCSPISGHRSVSWYQQTPGQGLQFLFEYFSETQRNKGNFPGRFSGRQFSNSRSEMNVSTLELGDSALYLCASSPGTVGNYGYTFGSGTRLTVV.

The rearrangement joins TRBV9 to TRBJ2-1; 12 bases map to TRBD1. There are 17 residues in the CDR3. The J segment lost 5 bases and the V segment lost 3 bases, leaving 9 bases of the junction unmatched. CDR1 and CDR2 (germline): SGDLS, YYNGEE. In DNA form, the CDR3 reads TGTGCCAGCAGCGGCCGACCGGGACAGGGGGCGGACAATGAGCAGTTCTTC. It encodes CASSGRPGQGADNEQFF.

The rearrangement joins TRBV5-1 to TRBJ2-1; D perhaps matches TRBD2 (5 bases). V shed 1 base and J shed 0 bases, with 5 bases lying between them. The germline V gene has CDR1 SGHRS and CDR2 YFSETQ. CDR3 size: 14 residues. DNA for the CDR3: TGCGCCAGCAGCTTGCGGGGCTCCTACAATGAGCAGTTCTTC. It is translated as CASSLRGSYNEQFF.

In this sample, this clone turned up a few times. The rearrangement joins TRBV6-1 to TRBJ1-1, with 8 bases that match TRBD1. J gave up 4 bases and V 8 bases, and 9 bases lay outside the gene matches. Germline CDR1 is MNHNS and CDR2 is SASEGT. The CDR3 runs 14 residues. DNA of the CDR3: TGTGCCAGCCTCCCGCAGGGGGCGGTCACTGAAGCTTTCTTT. Protein: CASLPQGAVTEAFF.

The chain employs TRBV28 and TRBJ2-3, with a weak D call TRBD1 (8 bases). CDR3 length: 15 residues. Germline assignment: CDR1 MDHEN and CDR2 SYDVKM. V was shortened by 10 bases and J by 3 bases, with 20 bases between the two germline ends. CDR3 nucleotide sequence: TGTGCCACAGTGGGAGGGGGACAGGAGACAGATACGCAGTATTTT. Encoded protein: CATVGGGQETDTQYF.

This clone was found a few times. The chain combines TRBV4-1 with TRBJ1-1; no clear D gene. Germline V gene sequence: CDR1 MGHRA, CDR2 YSYEKL. V was clipped by 0 bases and J by 3 bases, with 14 bases between them. CDR3 size: 16 residues. CDR3 nucleotides: TGCGCCAGCAGCCAAGATAGGTCTTTCGGGTACACTGAAGCTTTCTTT. Amino acid sequence: CASSQDRSFGYTEAFF.

This clone occurred many times. This sample includes further DNA sequences coding for the same CDR3. The rearrangement uses TRBV6-1 and TRBJ1-5, with 10 bases lining up with TRBD1. The germline V gene has CDR1 MNHNS and CDR2 SASEGT. The CDR3 totals 15 residues. V lost 2 bases, J lost 4 bases, and 2 bases stayed unmatched. The CDR3 loop is CASSEWTGGNQPQHF. The CDR3 bases are TGTGCCAGCAGTGAATGGACAGGGGGTAATCAGCCCCAGCATTTT.

This clone was seen a few times. This chain connects TRBV2 to TRBJ2-5; 11 bases map to TRBD2. Per the germline V gene, CDR1 is SNHLY and CDR2 is FYNNEI. Losses at the gene ends were 4 bases for V and 4 bases for J; bases not matched to a gene: 11. The CDR3 runs 17 residues. As DNA, the CDR3 is TGTGCCAGCAGTGTTAGCGGGGGGGCCTCGGCGGGAGAGACCCAGTACTTC. Its translation: CASSVSGGASAGETQYF. The complete variable domain, with remaining parts taken from reference TRBV2 and TRBJ2-5, reads EPEVTQTPSHQVTQMGQEVILRCVPISNHLYFYWYRQILGQKVEFLVSFYNNEISEKSEIFDDQFSVERPDGSNFTLKIRSTKLEDSAMYFCASSVSGGASAGETQYFGPGTRLLVL.

The table lists this clone with a count of one. This chain uses TRBV11-2 with TRBJ1-5; D not resolved. Germline V gives CDR1 SGHAT, CDR2 FQNNGV. V was trimmed by 2 bases and J by 0 bases, leaving 11 bases between them. CDR3 length: 16 residues. CDR3 coding DNA: TGTGCCAGCAGCTTACTGGGAGGGAATAGCAATCAGCCCCAGCATTTT. This encodes CASSLLGGNSNQPQHF.

This chain joins TRBV5-6 and TRBJ2-7; 10 bases map to TRBD2. The ends lost 0 bases at V and 7 bases at J; junction bases unmatched: 10. The germline gives CDR1 SGHDT, CDR2 YYEEEE. The CDR3 is 16 amino acids. In DNA form, the CDR3 reads TGTGCCAGCAGCTTGGTCTCGCTAGCGGGGGTGTATGAGCAGTACTTC. Residues: CASSLVSLAGVYEQYF.

The V gene is TRBV4-1, the J gene TRBJ2-7; TRBD2 might be the D (7 bases). CDR3 length equals 16 residues. The germline V gene encodes CDR1 MGHRA and CDR2 YSYEKL. Trimming left V 2 bases short and J 2 bases short, with 16 bases between. This chain's CDR3 is CASSQNPGGSTYEQYF. Written as DNA, the CDR3 is TGCGCCAGCAGCCAAAACCCGGGGGGCTCTACCTACGAGCAGTACTTC.